This passage covers 2 T cell receptor beta chains from one sample sequenced in a study of beta chain features in type 1 diabetes. As every portion of the isolated RNA was reverse transcribed, the sequencing read expressed TCRB transcripts. Assay used: immunoSEQ multiplex PCR; TCRdb lists only in-frame clones, some missing. In the table there are around 120,000 clones, roughly 17% of which are singletons. Findings and limits, study-wide: When Type 1 diabetes patients were examined, their TCRB CDR3s proved moderately but significantly shorter in all four CD4+ subsets.

These TCRs are of unknown antigen specificity. The source material was central memory CD4+ T cells from blood. Source of these receptors: a young man with type 1 diabetes.

The chain recombines TRBV29-1 with TRBJ2-6; TRBD1 matches at 9 bases. Germline values: CDR1 SQVTM, CDR2 ANQGSEA. With 5 bases clipped from V and 2 bases from J, the junction kept 4 bases outside the gene matches. This CDR3 contains 15 residues. The CDR3 sequence is CSVIQGAAGANVLTF. Written as DNA, the CDR3 is TGCAGCGTTATACAGGGGGCGGCTGGGGCCAACGTCCTGACTTTC.

The V and J genes are TRBV7-8 and TRBJ2-1, with a weak D call TRBD1 (6 bases). V was pared by 8 bases and J by 7 bases, with 12 bases between. The CDR3 is made up of 12 amino acids. Germline V gene lookup returns CDR1 SGHVS and CDR2 FQNEAQ. CDR3 DNA: TGTGCCAGCGGGGGCGCCAGGAATGAGCAGTTCTTC. Amino acid sequence: CASGGARNEQFF. Using reference TRBV7-8 and TRBJ2-1 for the parts outside the CDR3, the full variable domain is GAGVSQSPRYKVAKRGQDVALRCDPISGHVSLFWYQQALGQGPEFLTYFQNEAQLDKSGLPSDRFFAERPEGSVSTLKIQRTQQEDSAVYLCASGGARNEQFFGPGTRLTVL.